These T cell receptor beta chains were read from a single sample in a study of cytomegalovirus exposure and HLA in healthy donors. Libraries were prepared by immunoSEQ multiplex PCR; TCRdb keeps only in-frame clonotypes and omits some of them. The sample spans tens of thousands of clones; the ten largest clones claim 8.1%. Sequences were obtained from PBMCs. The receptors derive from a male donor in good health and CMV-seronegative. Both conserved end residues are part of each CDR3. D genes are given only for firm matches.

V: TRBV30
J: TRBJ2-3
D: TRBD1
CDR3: CAWSTGTGVADTQYF
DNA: TGTGCCTGGAGCACCGGGACAGGGGTGGCAGATACGCAGTATTTT

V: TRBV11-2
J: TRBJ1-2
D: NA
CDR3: CASSSVRLPGAMYGYTF
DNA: TGTGCCAGCAGCTCTGTACGACTGCCGGGAGCCATGTATGGCTACACCTTC

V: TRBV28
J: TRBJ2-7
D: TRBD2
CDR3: CASSFVAGASYEQYF
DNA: TGTGCCAGCAGTTTTGTAGCGGGAGCTTCCTACGAGCAGTACTTC

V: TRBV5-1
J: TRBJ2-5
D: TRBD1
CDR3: CASSTNTGVVQETQYF
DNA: TGCGCCAGCAGCACCAACACAGGGGTCGTGCAAGAGACCCAGTACTTC

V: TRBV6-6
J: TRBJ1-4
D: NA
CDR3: CASRLNEKLFF
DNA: TGTGCCAGCAGGCTAAATGAAAAACTGTTTTTT

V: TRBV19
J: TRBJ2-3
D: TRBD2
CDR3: CASSISGSSTDTQYF
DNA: TGTGCCAGTAGTATTAGCGGGAGCAGCACAGATACGCAGTATTTT

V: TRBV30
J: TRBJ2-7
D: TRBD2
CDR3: CAWSLAGATYEQYF
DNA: TGTGCCTGGAGCCTAGCGGGAGCAACCTACGAGCAGTACTTC

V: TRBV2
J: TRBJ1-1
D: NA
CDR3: CASSEEGRGNTEAFF
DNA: TGTGCCAGCAGTGAAGAGGGCCGGGGGAACACTGAAGCTTTCTTT

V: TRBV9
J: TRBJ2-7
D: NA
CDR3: CASSVVAGHDEQYF
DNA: TGTGCCAGCAGCGTAGTGGCAGGGCATGACGAGCAGTACTTC

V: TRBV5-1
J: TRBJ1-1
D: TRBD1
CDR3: CASSSRTGWPFF
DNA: TGCGCCAGCAGCTCCCGGACAGGGTGGCCTTTCTTT

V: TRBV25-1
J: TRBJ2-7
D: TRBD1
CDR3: CASSEGTGGIYEQYF
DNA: TGTGCCAGCAGTGAAGGGACAGGGGGAATATACGAGCAGTACTTC

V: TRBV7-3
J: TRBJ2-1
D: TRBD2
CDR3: CASSLMGLATYNEQFF
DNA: TGTGCCAGCAGCTTGATGGGACTAGCGACCTACAATGAGCAGTTCTTC

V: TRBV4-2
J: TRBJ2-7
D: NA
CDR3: CASSQSLTYEQYF
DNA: TGTGCCAGCAGCCAATCCCTAACCTACGAGCAGTACTTC

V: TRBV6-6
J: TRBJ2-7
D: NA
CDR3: CASSYSGLSSYEQYF
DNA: TGTGCCAGCAGTTACTCGGGCTTGTCCTCCTACGAGCAGTACTTC

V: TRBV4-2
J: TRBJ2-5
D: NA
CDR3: CASSQGQQEETQYF
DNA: TGTGCCAGCAGCCAAGGGCAGCAGGAAGAGACCCAGTACTTC

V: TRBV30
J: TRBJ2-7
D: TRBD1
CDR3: CACARTGGGLGEQYF
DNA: TGTGCCTGCGCGCGGACAGGGGGCGGGCTGGGCGAGCAGTACTTC

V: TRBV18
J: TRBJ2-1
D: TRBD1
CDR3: CASSQSTGDNEQFF
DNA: TGTGCCAGCTCACAATCGACAGGGGACAATGAGCAGTTCTTC

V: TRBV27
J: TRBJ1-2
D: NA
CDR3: CASTIQGTYGYTF
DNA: TGTGCCAGCACTATCCAGGGTACCTATGGCTACACCTTC

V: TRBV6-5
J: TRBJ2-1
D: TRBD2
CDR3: CASSFEAGLAYNEQFF
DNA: TGTGCCAGCAGTTTCGAAGCGGGATTGGCCTACAATGAGCAGTTCTTC

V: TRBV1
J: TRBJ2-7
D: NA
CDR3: CTSSQPWTGSYEQYF
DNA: TGCACCAGCAGCCAGCCCTGGACGGGATCCTACGAGCAGTACTTC

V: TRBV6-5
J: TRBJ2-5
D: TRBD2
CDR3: CASRLAGGQETQYF
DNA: TGTGCCAGCAGGCTAGCGGGAGGGCAAGAGACCCAGTACTTC

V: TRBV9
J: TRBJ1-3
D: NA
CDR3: CASSVAAQGGNTIYF
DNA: TGTGCCAGCAGCGTAGCTGCGCAGGGTGGAAACACCATATATTTT